This TCR beta chain was recorded in a study of OX40 agonist ivuxolimab in advanced cancers. For the study at large: Ivuxolimab is an agonistic anti-OX40 (CD134) antibody, and patients were treated with it.

Generated by immunoSEQ multiplex PCR, the TCRdb table keeps only in-frame clones and is missing some. The sample lists tens of thousands of clones; 70% to 80% were seen once. The sampling schedule covered blood at baseline, cycle 4 day 1, and cycle 7 day 1. Germline V lookup: CDR1 MNHNY, CDR2 SVGAGI (reference sequence). The CDR3 has 12 residues. The V gene lost 2 bases and the J gene lost 7 bases, with 6 bases spanning the gap. The chain uses TRBV6-6 and TRBJ1-5, with D unresolved. The receptor was derived from an adult with an advanced solid tumor such as melanoma, head and neck, liver or kidney cancer. Here the sequenced sample was CD4+ or CD8+ T cells sorted from blood, taken in a trial of the OX40 agonist ivuxolimab. The DNA of the CDR3 is TGTGCCAGCAGTTACGTTCTCCAGCCCCAGCATTTT. It yields the protein CASSYVLQPQHF.